A selection of T cell receptor beta chains follows, all from one sample in a study of glioma-infiltrating T cells. TCRdb recomputed calls from the multiplex PCR reads with MiXCR, one row per CDR3 protein. Of approximately 130,000 distinct CDR3 sequences in the sample, roughly a quarter were seen once. Material for sequencing was glioma tissue, nonneoplastic brain tissue, or PBMCs (not recorded which). These receptors were obtained from a human donor with low-grade glioma or glioblastoma, undergoing nonglioma brain surgery, or in good health (not recorded which). Each CDR3 is given with its conserved first and last residue.

j_call v_call cdr3_aa
TRBJ2-5 TRBV7-9 CASSPHGAQTQYF
TRBJ1-1 TRBV29-1 CSVEGTGDEENTEAFF
TRBJ1-2 TRBV29-1 CSVSPGQGYTF
TRBJ2-3 TRBV5-1 CASGTDTQYF
TRBJ1-5 TRBV7-9 CASSLAGGDNQPQHF
TRBJ1-1 TRBV4-1 CASSQDRPRANTEAFF
TRBJ1-1 TRBV6-2/TRBV6-3 CASRSLGGQLNTEAFF
TRBJ2-3 TRBV27 CASSLSGATDTQYF
TRBJ2-3 TRBV7-2 CASSTRWADTQYF
TRBJ1-1 TRBV27 CASTGLTGGGWNTEAFF
TRBJ1-5 TRBV20-1 CSARSRGILRNQPQHF
TRBJ2-3 TRBV7-2 CASRGPSGRSTDTQYF
TRBJ1-1 TRBV19 CASNQAPNTEAFF
TRBJ1-1 TRBV2 CASSVGGGTEAFF
TRBJ2-3 TRBV18 CASSPPEGSDTQYF
TRBJ2-3 TRBV3-1 CASSHFWGDPRTDTQYF
TRBJ1-1 TRBV20-1 CSARTGDTEAFF
TRBJ2-3 TRBV4-1 CASRGDTQYF
TRBJ2-2 TRBV10-3 CAISEPDRARGTGELFF
TRBJ1-2 TRBV9 CASSVGPLPSYGYTF
TRBJ1-5 TRBV27 CASNLVYSNQPQHF
TRBJ1-1 TRBV20-1 CSARVLRQGRIMDTEAFF
TRBJ2-3 TRBV24-1 CATSDYGGVTDTQYF
TRBJ2-1 TRBV11-2 CASSSRDYPRREVQFF
TRBJ1-5 TRBV15 CATSRDSYSNQPQHF
TRBJ1-2 TRBV19 CASSITPLAGYTF
TRBJ2-1 TRBV24-1 CATSDTTLGGDEQFF
TRBJ1-1 TRBV7-8 CASSHLIKNTEAFF
TRBJ2-3 TRBV24-1 CATSALGVTDTQYF
TRBJ1-6 TRBV20-1 CSARDGPGAPLHF
TRBJ1-1 TRBV6-1 CASSKESRRGDAFF
TRBJ1-4 TRBV2 CASSDFLPYATNEKLFF
TRBJ1-5 TRBV28 CASIEPPGNQPQHF
TRBJ2-3 TRBV7-9 CASSSQGAMGTDTQYF
TRBJ2-1 TRBV6-6 CASSYLGRSNEQFF
TRBJ2-4 TRBV20-1 CSAWRTGDSYIQYF
TRBJ1-1 TRBV6-1 CASTQRGDLGAFF
TRBJ1-5 TRBV3-1 CASSQSGGAAPSNQPQHF
TRBJ1-4 TRBV7-9 CASSSTGALNEKLFF
TRBJ2-1 TRBV29-1 CSVEDLNRGAHNEQFF
TRBJ1-2 TRBV2 CASNWFYDYGYTF
TRBJ1-1 TRBV6-1 CASSGGVGLPNTEAFF
TRBJ1-2 TRBV4-1 CASSRENPGYGYTF
TRBJ2-3 TRBV2 CASLQQGIGDTQYF
TRBJ2-2 TRBV7-2 CASSLEFGTGELFF
TRBJ2-3 TRBV30 CAWNRGGGTDTQYF
TRBJ1-6 TRBV7-9 CASSLEGGPPPLHF
TRBJ2-1 TRBV2 CASHEDLGHSSYNEQFF
TRBJ2-3 TRBV15 CATSRYPGGTTDTQYF
TRBJ1-1 TRBV6-4 CASSVQPNTEAFF
TRBJ1-3 TRBV14 CASSRWTGGENTIYF
TRBJ2-3 TRBV2 CASIRNGVGDTQYF
TRBJ2-1 TRBV20-1 CSAIPSGPYNEQFF
TRBJ1-4 TRBV7-9 CASSRIGGLSEKLFF
TRBJ1-3 TRBV2 CASVSSGNTIYF